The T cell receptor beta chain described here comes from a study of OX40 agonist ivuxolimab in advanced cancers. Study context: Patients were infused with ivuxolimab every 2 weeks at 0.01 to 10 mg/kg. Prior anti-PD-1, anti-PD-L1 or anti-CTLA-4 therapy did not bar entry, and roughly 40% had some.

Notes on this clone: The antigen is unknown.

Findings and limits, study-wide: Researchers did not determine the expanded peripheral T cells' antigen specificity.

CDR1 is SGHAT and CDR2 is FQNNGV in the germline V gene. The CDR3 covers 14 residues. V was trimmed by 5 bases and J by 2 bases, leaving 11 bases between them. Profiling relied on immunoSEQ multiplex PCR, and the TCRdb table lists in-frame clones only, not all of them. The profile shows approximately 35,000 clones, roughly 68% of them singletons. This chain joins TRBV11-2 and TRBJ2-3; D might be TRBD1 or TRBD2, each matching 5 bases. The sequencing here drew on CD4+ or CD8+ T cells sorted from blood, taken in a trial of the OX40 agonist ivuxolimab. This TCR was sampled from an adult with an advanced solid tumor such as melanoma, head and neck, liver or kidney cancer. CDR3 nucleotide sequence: TGTGCCAGCAGCCCCGGGACGTTCACAGATACGCAGTATTTT. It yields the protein CASSPGTFTDTQYF.